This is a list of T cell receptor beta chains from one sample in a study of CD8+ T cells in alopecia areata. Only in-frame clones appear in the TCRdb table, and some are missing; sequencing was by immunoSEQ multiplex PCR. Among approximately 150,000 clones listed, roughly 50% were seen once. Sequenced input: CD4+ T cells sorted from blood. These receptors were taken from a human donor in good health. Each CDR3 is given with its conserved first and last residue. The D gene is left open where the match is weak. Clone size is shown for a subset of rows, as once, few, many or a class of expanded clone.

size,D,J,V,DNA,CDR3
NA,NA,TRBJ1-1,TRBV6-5,TGTGCCAGCAGTTACGAGGGGAGTCGGGCGAACACTGAAGCTTTCTTT,CASSYEGSRANTEAFF
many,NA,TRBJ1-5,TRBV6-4,TGTGCCAGCAGTTTAACTTTCGACAGGCCGAATCAGCCCCAGCATTTT,CASSLTFDRPNQPQHF
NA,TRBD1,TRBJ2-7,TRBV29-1,TGCAGCGGAATGGGACAGGGAAAGTCCTACGAGCAGTACTTC,CSGMGQGKSYEQYF
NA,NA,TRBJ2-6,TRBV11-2,TGTGCCAGCAGCTTAGGGACTGGGGCCAACGTCCTGACTTTC,CASSLGTGANVLTF
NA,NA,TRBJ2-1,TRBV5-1,TGCGCCAGCAGCCGGGACTTTCGGGATGAGCAGTTCTTC,CASSRDFRDEQFF
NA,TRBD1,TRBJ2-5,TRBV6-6,TGTGCCAGCAGTTCGGACAGGGGATTAGGGCAGTACTTC,CASSSDRGLGQYF
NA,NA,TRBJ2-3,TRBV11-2,TGTGCCAGCAGCTTAGATACAGCGGTCACAGATACGCAGTATTTT,CASSLDTAVTDTQYF
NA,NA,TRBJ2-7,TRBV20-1,TGCAGTGCTGGCTGGTACGAGCAGTACTTC,CSAGWYEQYF
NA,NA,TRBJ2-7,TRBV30,TGTGCCTGGCGGGGGCAGGGGGCCTACGAGCAGTACTTC,CAWRGQGAYEQYF
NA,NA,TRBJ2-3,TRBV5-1,TGCGCCAGCAGCCCCCCGGGACTTGCCACAGATACGCAGTATTTT,CASSPPGLATDTQYF
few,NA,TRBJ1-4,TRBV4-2,TGTGCCAGCAGCCAAGAGAGAACTAATGAAAAACTGTTTTTT,CASSQERTNEKLFF
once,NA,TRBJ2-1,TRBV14,TGTGCCAGCAGCCTGACTAGTAGGGGCTACAATGAGCAGTTCTTC,CASSLTSRGYNEQFF
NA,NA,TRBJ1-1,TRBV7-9,TGTGCCAGCAGCCAACAGGAAAACACTGAAGCTTTCTTT,CASSQQENTEAFF
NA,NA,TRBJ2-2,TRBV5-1,TGCGCCAGCAGCATTGACAGCAACACCGGGGAGCTGTTTTTT,CASSIDSNTGELFF
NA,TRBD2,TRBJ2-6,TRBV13,TGTGCCAGCAGCTTAATCCGGGGGGTATTGTCTGGGGCCAACGTCCTGACTTTC,CASSLIRGVLSGANVLTF
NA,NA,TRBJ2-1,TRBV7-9,TGTGCCAGCAGCCAACAGGGTCCACGTGCACTTGAGCAGTTCTTC,CASSQQGPRALEQFF
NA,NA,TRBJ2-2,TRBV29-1,TGCAGCGTCCGAATAGGACTCGACACCGGGGAGCTGTTTTTT,CSVRIGLDTGELFF
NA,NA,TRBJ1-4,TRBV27,TGTGCCAGCAGTTCCAAGAGTTTCCATGAAAAACTGTTTTTT,CASSSKSFHEKLFF
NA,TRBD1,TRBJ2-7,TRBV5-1,TGCGCCAGCAACCCGACAGGGGCCCCCTACGAGCAGTACTTC,CASNPTGAPYEQYF
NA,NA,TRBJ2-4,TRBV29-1,TGCAGCGTTCGACATCTACTAGCCAAAAACATTCAGTACTTC,CSVRHLLAKNIQYF
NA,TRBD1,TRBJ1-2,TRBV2,TGTGCCAGCAGTGAAGCTCGGGACAGGAGTGGCTACACCTTC,CASSEARDRSGYTF
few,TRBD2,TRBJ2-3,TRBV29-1,TGCAGCGCCCGGGCCGCTAGCGGGAATGCAGATACGCAGTATTTT,CSARAASGNADTQYF
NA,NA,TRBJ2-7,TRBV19,TGTGCCAGTAGTCCCACACATGGCTCCTACGAGCAGTACTTC,CASSPTHGSYEQYF
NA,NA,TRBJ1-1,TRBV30,TGTGCCTGGAGTGTGGGGGGCCCGGGGACTGAAGCTTTCTTT,CAWSVGGPGTEAFF
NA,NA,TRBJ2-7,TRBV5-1,TGCGCCAGCAGCCCGAGTTTGTCGCGGGCGGGTTTCTACGAGCAGTACTTC,CASSPSLSRAGFYEQYF
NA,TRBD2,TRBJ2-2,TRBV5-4,TGTGCCAGCAGCTTAAGGGCAGGACTAGCAACCGGGGAGCTGTTTTTT,CASSLRAGLATGELFF
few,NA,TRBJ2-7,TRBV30,TGTGCCTGGAGTGTAGGAGGGGGCGAGCAGTACTTC,CAWSVGGGEQYF
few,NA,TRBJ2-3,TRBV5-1,TGCGCCAGCAGCCTGGGGCGGGTCTCTAGCACAGATACGCAGTATTTT,CASSLGRVSSTDTQYF
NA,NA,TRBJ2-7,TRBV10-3,TGTGCCATCAGTCCAGATTACTCTTACGAGCAGTACTTC,CAISPDYSYEQYF
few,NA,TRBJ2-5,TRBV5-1,TGCGCCAGCACGGACAGACAAGAGACCCAGTACTTC,CASTDRQETQYF
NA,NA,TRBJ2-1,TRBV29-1,TGCAGCGTTGGTGGCAATGAGCAGTTCTTC,CSVGGNEQFF
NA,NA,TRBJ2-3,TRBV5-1,TGCGCCAGCAGCTTCAGGCAGCAGACAGATACGCAGTATTTT,CASSFRQQTDTQYF
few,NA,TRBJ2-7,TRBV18,TGTGCCAGCTCACCACCCACTAGACCCGGTCTGGAGCAGTACTTC,CASSPPTRPGLEQYF
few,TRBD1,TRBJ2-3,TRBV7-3,TGTGCCAGCAGCCAGGACAGGGGAGTCCCAGATACGCAGTATTTT,CASSQDRGVPDTQYF
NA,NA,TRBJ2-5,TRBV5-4,TGTGCCAGCAGCCTACCATCGGCAGGGGCACAAGAGACCCAGTACTTC,CASSLPSAGAQETQYF
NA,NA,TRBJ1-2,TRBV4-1,TGCGCCAGCAGCCCAATCGGGGGGCTGGGGAATGGCTACACCTTC,CASSPIGGLGNGYTF
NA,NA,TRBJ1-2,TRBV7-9,TGTGCCAGCAGCTTATTCCCGACAGGCCTCCTCTATGGCTACACCTTC,CASSLFPTGLLYGYTF
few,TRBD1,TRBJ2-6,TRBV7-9,TGTGCCAGCAGCTTATTATGGACAGGGCAGAAGGCTGGGGCCAACGTCCTGACTTTC,CASSLLWTGQKAGANVLTF
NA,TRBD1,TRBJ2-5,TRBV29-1,TGCAGCGTCCTCACACAGGGGGCTCGAGAGACCCAGTACTTC,CSVLTQGARETQYF
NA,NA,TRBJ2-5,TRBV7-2,TGTGCCAGCAGCCCAGCTGGTTTGGAGACCCAGTACTTC,CASSPAGLETQYF
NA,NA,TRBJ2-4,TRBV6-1,TGTGCCAGCAGGACCAGGACGGAACTCAAAAACATTCAGTACTTC,CASRTRTELKNIQYF
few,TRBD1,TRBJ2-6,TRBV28,TGTGCCAGCGGCGGGACAGGGCCTGGGGCCAACGTCCTGACTTTC,CASGGTGPGANVLTF
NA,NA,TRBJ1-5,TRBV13,TGTGCCAGCAGCTTCGGCAGCAATCAGCCCCAGCATTTT,CASSFGSNQPQHF
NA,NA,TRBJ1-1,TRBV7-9,TGTGCCAGCAGCTTGCAGGCGGTGAGCACTGAAGCTTTCTTT,CASSLQAVSTEAFF
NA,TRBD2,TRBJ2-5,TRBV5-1,TGCGCCAGCAGCTTGTTGGTAGCGGGGACCCAAGAGACCCAGTACTTC,CASSLLVAGTQETQYF
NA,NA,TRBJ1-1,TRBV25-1,TGTGCCAGCAGCCCCAGGAACACTGAAGCTTTCTTT,CASSPRNTEAFF
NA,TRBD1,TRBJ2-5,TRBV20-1,TGCAGTCAGGGGGACGGGGAGACCCAGTACTTC,CSQGDGETQYF
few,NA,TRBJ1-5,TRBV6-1,TGTGCCAGCTTTCCCCGGGGGGACAATCAGCCCCAGCATTTT,CASFPRGDNQPQHF
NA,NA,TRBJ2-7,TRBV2,TGTGCCAGCAGATATGACAGCTACGAGCAGTACTTC,CASRYDSYEQYF
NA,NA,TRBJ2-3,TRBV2,TGTGCCAGCAGTGACGCAGGGCAGGGCACAGATACGCAGTATTTT,CASSDAGQGTDTQYF
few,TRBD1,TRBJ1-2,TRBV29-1,TGCAGCACAACAGGGGATACTGGCTACACCTTC,CSTTGDTGYTF
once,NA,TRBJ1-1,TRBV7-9,TGTGCCAGCAGCGGGCGGACAGTCCTTGAAGCTTTCTTT,CASSGRTVLEAFF
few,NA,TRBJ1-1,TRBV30,TGTGCCTGGAGTGTCTTGGGAATTCAAGGGGGGAACACTGAAGCTTTCTTT,CAWSVLGIQGGNTEAFF
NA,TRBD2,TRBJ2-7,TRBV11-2,TGTGCCAGCAGTCTCGGACTAGCCGACGAGCAGTACTTC,CASSLGLADEQYF
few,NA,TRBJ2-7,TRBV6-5,TGTGCCAGCAGTTACTCGAGGGCCGGTTACGAGCAGTACTTC,CASSYSRAGYEQYF
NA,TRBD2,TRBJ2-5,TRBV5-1,TGCGCCAGCAGACCCACTAGCGGGAGGGCCTGGGAGACCCAGTACTTC,CASRPTSGRAWETQYF
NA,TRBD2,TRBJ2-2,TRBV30,TGTGCCTGGAGAAGGACTAGCGGGAGCGGGGAGCTGTTTTTT,CAWRRTSGSGELFF
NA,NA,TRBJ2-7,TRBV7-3,TGTGCCAGCAGCCCCTCTTTAGGAGCCGAGCAGTACTTC,CASSPSLGAEQYF
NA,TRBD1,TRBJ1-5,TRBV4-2,TGTGCCAGCAGCCTTCTGGTGACAGGGGACCAGCCCCAGCATTTT,CASSLLVTGDQPQHF